The 7 T cell receptor beta chains below all came from one sample that was sequenced in a study of T cells of healthy individuals. TCRdb called the 5' RACE reads again in MiXCR, with one record for every CDR3 protein. The sample gives about 53,000 distinct CDR3 sequences, under 15% of which show up once; around 15% is in the top ten. All receptors derive from a human donor in good health.

In regard to this clonotype: Since a much larger clone is just one base distant, this may be a read error. This likely comes from a read error, as the CDR3 has no conserved phenylalanine or tryptophan at its end. The chain is built from TRBV4-3 and TRBJ2-3, with D possibly matching TRBD2 (5 bases). Trimming removed 0 bases at V and 2 bases at J, with 9 bases between. Per the germline V gene, CDR1 is LGHNA and CDR2 is YSLEER. The CDR3 spans 15 residues. CDR3 in DNA: TGCGCCAGCAGCCAAGATGGGAGAGTCACAGATACGCAGTATTTG. It codes for CASSQDGRVTDTQYL.

This chain uses TRBV24-1 with TRBJ1-2; 9 bases agree with TRBD1. Germline V CDR1 and CDR2: KGHDR, SFDVKD. CDR3 length equals 14 residues. With V trimmed by 4 bases and J by 5 bases, 4 bases remained unmatched. DNA of the CDR3: TGTGCCACCAGTGACACCGGGACAGGGTATGGCTACACCTTC. This sequence encodes CATSDTGTGYGYTF.

Only one count was recorded for this clonotype. CDR3 protein: CASSLGKETQYF. CDR3 sequence (DNA): TGCGCCAGCAGCTTGGGAAAAGAGACCCAGTACTTC. The chain joins TRBV5-1 to TRBJ2-5; D not certain. Trimming shortened V by 0 bases and J by 3 bases, and 3 bases separated the two germline ends. CDR1 is SGHRS, CDR2 YFSETQ, per germline. The CDR3 is 12 residues long.

The rearrangement uses TRBV6-2 or TRBV6-3 and TRBJ2-7, with 10 bases matching TRBD2. CDR3 length: 16 residues. Per germline, CDR1 MNHEY and CDR2 SVGEGT. Trimming at V came to 7 bases and at J to 0 bases, leaving 9 bases not matched to a gene. The CDR3 DNA is TGTGCCAGCACCCCTCGGACTAGCGGTTTCTCCTACGAGCAGTACTTC. Encoded protein: CASTPRTSGFSYEQYF.

In its sample, this clonotype was seen a few times. The gene calls are TRBV5-1 and TRBJ1-6; the match to TRBD1 covers 7 bases. This CDR3 contains 16 residues. The J segment lost 0 bases and the V segment lost 4 bases, leaving 4 bases of the junction unmatched. The V gene's germline CDR1 is SGHRS and CDR2 YFSETQ. Here the CDR3 reads CASSLGTASYNSPLHF. As DNA, the CDR3 is TGCGCCAGCAGCCTCGGGACAGCCTCCTATAATTCACCCCTCCACTTT. Combining the CDR3 with reference TRBV5-1 and TRBJ1-6 gives the whole variable domain KAGVTQTPRYLIKTRGQQVTLSCSPISGHRSVSWYQQTPGQGLQFLFEYFSETQRNKGNFPGRFSGRQFSNSRSEMNVSTLELGDSALYLCASSLGTASYNSPLHFGNGTRLTVT.

This clonotype appeared many times. The rearrangement uses TRBV28 and TRBJ1-1; TRBD1 matches 8 bases. V gave up 4 bases and J gave up 1 base; unmatched junction bases: 5. CDR3 length: 15 residues. Germline loops: CDR1 MDHEN, CDR2 SYDVKM. CDR3 in DNA: TGTGCCAGCAGTTCGTACAGGGGGAAGAACACTGAAGCTTTCTTT. It translates to CASSSYRGKNTEAFF. Based on the CDR3 plus reference TRBV28 and TRBJ1-1, the full variable domain is DVKVTQSSRYLVKRTGEKVFLECVQDMDHENMFWYRQDPGLGLRLIYFSYDVKMKEKGDIPEGYSVSREKKERFSLILESASTNQTSMYLCASSSYRGKNTEAFFGQGTRLTVV.

This clonotype was observed a handful of times. This chain's CDR3 is CASSLRTNEKLFF. The CDR3 nucleotides are TGCGCCAGCAGCCTTAGAACTAATGAAAAACTGTTTTTT. The gene calls are TRBV4-3 and TRBJ1-4; D remains unclear. V lost 4 bases and J lost 1, with 4 bases in between. Germline CDR1 and CDR2: LGHNA and YSLEER. There are 13 residues in the CDR3.